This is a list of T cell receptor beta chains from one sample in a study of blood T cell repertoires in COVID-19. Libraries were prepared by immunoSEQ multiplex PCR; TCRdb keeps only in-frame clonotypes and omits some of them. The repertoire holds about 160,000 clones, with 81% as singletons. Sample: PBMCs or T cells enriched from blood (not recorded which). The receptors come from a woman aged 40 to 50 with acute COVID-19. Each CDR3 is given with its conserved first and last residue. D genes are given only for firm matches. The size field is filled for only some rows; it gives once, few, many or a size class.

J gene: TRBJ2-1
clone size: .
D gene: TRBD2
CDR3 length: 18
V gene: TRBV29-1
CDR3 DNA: TGCAGCGTTCGACTAGCGGGAGGTCGGGGAGCCAGTCACAATGAGCAGTTCTTC
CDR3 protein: CSVRLAGGRGASHNEQFF

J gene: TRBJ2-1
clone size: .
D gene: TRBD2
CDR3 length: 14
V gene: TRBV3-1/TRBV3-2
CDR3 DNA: TGTGCCAGCAGCCCGGATACTAGCGGGAGGCGGCAGTTCTTC
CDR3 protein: CASSPDTSGRRQFF

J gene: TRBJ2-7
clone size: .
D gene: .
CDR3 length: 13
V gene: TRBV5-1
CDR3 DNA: TGCGCCAGCAGCTTTGGAGGGGGCGGCGAGCAGTACTTC
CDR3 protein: CASSFGGGGEQYF

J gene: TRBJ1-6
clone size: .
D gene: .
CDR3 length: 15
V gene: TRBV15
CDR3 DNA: TGTGCCACCAGCGGGGGCAGCTCCTATAATTCACCCCTCCACTTT
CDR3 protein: CATSGGSSYNSPLHF

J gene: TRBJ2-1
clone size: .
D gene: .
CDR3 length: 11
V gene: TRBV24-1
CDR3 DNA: TGTGCCACCAGTGGGGGCCTTGGGCAGTTCTTC
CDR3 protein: CATSGGLGQFF

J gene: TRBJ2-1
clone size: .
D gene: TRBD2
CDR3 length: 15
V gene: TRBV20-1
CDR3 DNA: TGCAGTGCTAGTGGTAAAAAGCGGGAGTGGAATGAGCAGTTCTTC
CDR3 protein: CSASGKKREWNEQFF

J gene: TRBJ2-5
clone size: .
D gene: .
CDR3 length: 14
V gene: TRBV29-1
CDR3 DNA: TGCAGCGTCGAAAATCGCGAGGTGCGGGAGACCCAGTACTTC
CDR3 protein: CSVENREVRETQYF

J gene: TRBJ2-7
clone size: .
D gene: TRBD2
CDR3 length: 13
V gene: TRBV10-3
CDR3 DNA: TGTGCCATCAGTGCGGGAGGGCGAGTCGAGCAGTACTTC
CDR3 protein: CAISAGGRVEQYF

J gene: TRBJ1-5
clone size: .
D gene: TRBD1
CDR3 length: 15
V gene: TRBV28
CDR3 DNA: TGTGCCAGCAGTACGGGACAGGCTAACAATCAGCCCCAGCATTTT
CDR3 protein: CASSTGQANNQPQHF

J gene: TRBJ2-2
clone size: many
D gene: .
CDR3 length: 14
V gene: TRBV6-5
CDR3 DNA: TGTGCCAGCACCTATGACTCTGCCACCGGGGAGCTGTTTTTT
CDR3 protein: CASTYDSATGELFF

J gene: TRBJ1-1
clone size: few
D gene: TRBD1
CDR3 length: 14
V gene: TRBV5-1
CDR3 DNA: TGCGCCAGCAGCCCGGACAGGGGGGATGTTGAAGCTTTCTTT
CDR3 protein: CASSPDRGDVEAFF

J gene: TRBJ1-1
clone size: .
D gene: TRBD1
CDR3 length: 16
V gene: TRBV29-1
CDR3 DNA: TGCAGCGTTGCCCCCGGACAGGGGGAGTGGAACACTGAAGCTTTCTTT
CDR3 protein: CSVAPGQGEWNTEAFF

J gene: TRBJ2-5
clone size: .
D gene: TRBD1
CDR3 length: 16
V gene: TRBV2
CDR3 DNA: TGTGCCAGCAGTGAAGACAGGCAGGGGGCTTGGGAGACCCAGTACTTC
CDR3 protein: CASSEDRQGAWETQYF

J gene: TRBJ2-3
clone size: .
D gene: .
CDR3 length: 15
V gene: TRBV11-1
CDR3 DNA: TGTGCCAGCAGCTTGATGGACAGCGGCACAGATACGCAGTATTTT
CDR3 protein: CASSLMDSGTDTQYF

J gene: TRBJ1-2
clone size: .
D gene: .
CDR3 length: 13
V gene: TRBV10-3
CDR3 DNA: TGTGCCATCAGTGAGGGACAGCCTCCTGGCTACACCTTC
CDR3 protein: CAISEGQPPGYTF

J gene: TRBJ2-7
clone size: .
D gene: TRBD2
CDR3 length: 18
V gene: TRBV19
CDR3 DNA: TGTGCCAGTAGTATAGCCCCCCGTCGACTAGCGGGAGTCTACGAGCAGTACTTC
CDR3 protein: CASSIAPRRLAGVYEQYF

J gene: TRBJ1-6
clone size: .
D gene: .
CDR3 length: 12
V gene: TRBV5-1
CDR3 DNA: TGCGCCAGCAGCTCCGGGAATTCACCCCTCCACTTT
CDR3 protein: CASSSGNSPLHF

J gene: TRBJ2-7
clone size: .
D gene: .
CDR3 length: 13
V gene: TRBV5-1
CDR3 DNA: TGCGCCAGCAGCTTGGAACAGAACTACGAGCAGTACTTC
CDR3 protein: CASSLEQNYEQYF

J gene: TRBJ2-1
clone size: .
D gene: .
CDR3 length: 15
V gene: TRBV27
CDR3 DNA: TGTGCCAGCGGGATTATTTACAGGGGGGGGAATGAGCAGTTCTTC
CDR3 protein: CASGIIYRGGNEQFF

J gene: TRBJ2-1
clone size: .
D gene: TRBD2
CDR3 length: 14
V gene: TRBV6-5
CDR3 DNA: TGTGCCAGCAGTCGGACTAGCGGCTACAATGAGCAGTTCTTC
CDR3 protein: CASSRTSGYNEQFF

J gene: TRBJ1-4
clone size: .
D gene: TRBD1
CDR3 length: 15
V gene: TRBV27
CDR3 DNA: TGTGCCAGCAGCACACAGGGGCTAGCTAATGAAAAACTGTTTTTT
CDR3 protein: CASSTQGLANEKLFF

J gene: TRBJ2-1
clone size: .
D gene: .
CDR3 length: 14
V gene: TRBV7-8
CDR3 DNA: TGTGCCAGCAGCGCACCGGGAGTCTACAATGAGCAGTTCTTC
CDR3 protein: CASSAPGVYNEQFF

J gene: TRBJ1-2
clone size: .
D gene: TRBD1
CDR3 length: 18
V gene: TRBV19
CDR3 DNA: TGTGCCAGTAGTACCGGACAGGGGGCATTGAGAATTAACTATGGCTACACCTTC
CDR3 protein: CASSTGQGALRINYGYTF

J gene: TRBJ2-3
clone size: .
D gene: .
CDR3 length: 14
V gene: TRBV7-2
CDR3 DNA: TGTGCCAGCAGCTTCGGACTACACACAGATACGCAGTATTTT
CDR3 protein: CASSFGLHTDTQYF

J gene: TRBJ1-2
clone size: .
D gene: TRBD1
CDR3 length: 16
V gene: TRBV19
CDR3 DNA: TGTGCCAGTAGCTTCGGGACAGACCTATATAACTATGGCTACACCTTC
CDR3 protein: CASSFGTDLYNYGYTF

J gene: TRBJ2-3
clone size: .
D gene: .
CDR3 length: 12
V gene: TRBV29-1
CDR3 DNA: TGCAGCGGCGCCGGTGTGAATTCGGCGCAGTATTTT
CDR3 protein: CSGAGVNSAQYF

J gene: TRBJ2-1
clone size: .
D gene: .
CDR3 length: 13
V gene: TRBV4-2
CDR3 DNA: TGTGCCAGCAGCCAATTACTCCTTTATGAGCAGTTCTTC
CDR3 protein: CASSQLLLYEQFF

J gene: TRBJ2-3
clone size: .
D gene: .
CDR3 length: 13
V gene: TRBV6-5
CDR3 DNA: TGTGCCAGCAGTTACGGGCGTGACGCTACGCAGTATTTT
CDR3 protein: CASSYGRDATQYF

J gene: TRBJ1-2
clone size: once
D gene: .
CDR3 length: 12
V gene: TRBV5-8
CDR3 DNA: TGTGCCAGCAGAGCGATAGGGAGCGGCTACACCTTC
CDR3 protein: CASRAIGSGYTF

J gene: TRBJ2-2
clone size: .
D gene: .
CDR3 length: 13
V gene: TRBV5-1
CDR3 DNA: TGCGCCAGCAGCGGACAGTCCACCGGGGAGCTGTTTTTT
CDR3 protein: CASSGQSTGELFF

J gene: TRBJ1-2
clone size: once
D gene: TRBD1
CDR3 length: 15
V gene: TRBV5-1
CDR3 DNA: TGCGCCAGCAGCTTGGAAGGGACAGGGGGATATGGCTACACCTTC
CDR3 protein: CASSLEGTGGYGYTF

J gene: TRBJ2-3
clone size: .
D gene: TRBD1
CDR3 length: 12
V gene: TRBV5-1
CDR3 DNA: TGCGCCAGCAGACAGACAGGGGATACGCAGTATTTT
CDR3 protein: CASRQTGDTQYF

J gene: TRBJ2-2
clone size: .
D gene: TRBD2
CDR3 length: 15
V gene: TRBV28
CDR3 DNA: TGTGCCAGCAGGGACAGCGGGGGGAACACCGGGGAGCTGTTTTTT
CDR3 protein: CASRDSGGNTGELFF

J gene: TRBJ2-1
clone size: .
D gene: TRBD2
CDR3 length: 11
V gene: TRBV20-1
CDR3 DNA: TGCAGTGCTGGTACCGGGACTAGTAGGTTCTTC
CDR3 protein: CSAGTGTSRFF

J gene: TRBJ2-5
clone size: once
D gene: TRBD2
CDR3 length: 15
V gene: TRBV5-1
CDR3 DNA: TGCGCCAGCAGCTTGGGGTCCCCGGGAGGAGAGACCCAGTACTTC
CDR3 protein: CASSLGSPGGETQYF

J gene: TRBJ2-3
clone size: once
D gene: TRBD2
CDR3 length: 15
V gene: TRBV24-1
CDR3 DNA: TGTGCCACCAGTGATGCTAGCGGACCCACAGATACGCAGTATTTT
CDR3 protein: CATSDASGPTDTQYF

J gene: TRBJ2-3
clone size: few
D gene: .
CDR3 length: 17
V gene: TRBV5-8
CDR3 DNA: TGTGCCAGCAGCTTGGTAGGGGGACCGTCCGGGCCAGATACGCAGTATTTT
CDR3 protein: CASSLVGGPSGPDTQYF

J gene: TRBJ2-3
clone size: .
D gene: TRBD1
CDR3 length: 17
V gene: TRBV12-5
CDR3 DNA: TGTGCTAGTGGTCCGGGACAGGGGGCTTTTGAAACAGATACGCAGTATTTT
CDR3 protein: CASGPGQGAFETDTQYF

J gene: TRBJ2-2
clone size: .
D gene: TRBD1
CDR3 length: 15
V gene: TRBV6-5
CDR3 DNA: TGTGCCAGCAGTTGGGACAGGAGGGACACCGGGGAGCTGTTTTTT
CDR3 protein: CASSWDRRDTGELFF

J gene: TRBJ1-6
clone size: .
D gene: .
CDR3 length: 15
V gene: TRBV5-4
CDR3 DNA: TGTGCCAGCAGCTTGGGCAGGGGATATAATTCACCCCTCCACTTT
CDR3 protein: CASSLGRGYNSPLHF

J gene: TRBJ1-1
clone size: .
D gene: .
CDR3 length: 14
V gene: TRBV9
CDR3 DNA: TGTGCCAGCAGCACCAGGGACAAGAACACTGAAGCTTTCTTT
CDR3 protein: CASSTRDKNTEAFF

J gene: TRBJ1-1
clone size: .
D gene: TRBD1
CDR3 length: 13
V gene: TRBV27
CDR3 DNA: TGTGCCAGCAGGGACAGGGTCAGCACTGAAGCTTTCTTT
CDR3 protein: CASRDRVSTEAFF

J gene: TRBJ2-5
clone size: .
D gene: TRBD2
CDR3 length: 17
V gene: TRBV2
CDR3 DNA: TGTGCCAGCAGGGGGACTAGCGGGAGGGATTCCTGGGAGACCCAGTACTTC
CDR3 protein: CASRGTSGRDSWETQYF

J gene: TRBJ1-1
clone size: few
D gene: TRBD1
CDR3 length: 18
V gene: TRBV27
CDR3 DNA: TGTGCCAGCAGTTTAGGGTTCGGACAGGGGGTCGTAAGCACTGAAGCTTTCTTT
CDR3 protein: CASSLGFGQGVVSTEAFF

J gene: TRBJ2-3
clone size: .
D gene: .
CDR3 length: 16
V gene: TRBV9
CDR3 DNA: TGTGCCAGCAGCGTGGGGCGGGGCGGGGGCACAGATACGCAGTATTTT
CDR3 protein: CASSVGRGGGTDTQYF

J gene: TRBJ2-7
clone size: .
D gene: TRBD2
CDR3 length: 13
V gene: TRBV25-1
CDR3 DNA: TGTGCCAGCAGTGAACCGGGGGGAGGAGAGCAGTACTTC
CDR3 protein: CASSEPGGGEQYF

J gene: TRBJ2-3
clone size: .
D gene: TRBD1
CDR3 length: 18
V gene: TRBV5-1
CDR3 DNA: TGCGCCAGCAGCCTGACAGGGGGTGCCACCCCCTCACCAGATACGCAGTATTTT
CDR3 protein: CASSLTGGATPSPDTQYF

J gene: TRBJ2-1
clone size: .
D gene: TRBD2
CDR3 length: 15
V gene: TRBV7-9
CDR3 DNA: TGTGCCAGCAGCCAGGGAGCGGGAGGCCACAATGAGCAGTTCTTC
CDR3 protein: CASSQGAGGHNEQFF

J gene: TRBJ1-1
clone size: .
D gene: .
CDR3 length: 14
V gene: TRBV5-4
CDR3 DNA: TGTGCCAGCAGCTTGTCGGCGGGGAACACTGAAGCTTTCTTT
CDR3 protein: CASSLSAGNTEAFF

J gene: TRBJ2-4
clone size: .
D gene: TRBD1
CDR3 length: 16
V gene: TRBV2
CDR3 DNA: TGTGCCAGCAGCGACAGGGCCATCAGCGAAAAAAACATTCAGTACTTC
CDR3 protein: CASSDRAISEKNIQYF

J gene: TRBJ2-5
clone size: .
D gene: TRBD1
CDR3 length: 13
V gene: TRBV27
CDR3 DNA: TGTGCCAGCAGTATGGACAGGTGGGAGACCCAGTACTTC
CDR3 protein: CASSMDRWETQYF

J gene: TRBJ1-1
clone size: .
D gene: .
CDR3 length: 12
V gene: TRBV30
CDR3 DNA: TGTGCCTGGGCCACAGCGGGCACTGAAGCTTTCTTT
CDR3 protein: CAWATAGTEAFF

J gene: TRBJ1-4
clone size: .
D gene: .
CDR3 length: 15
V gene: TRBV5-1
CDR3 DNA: TGCGCCAGCAGCTTGGTGGGACTGTATAATGAAAAACTGTTTTTT
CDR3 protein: CASSLVGLYNEKLFF